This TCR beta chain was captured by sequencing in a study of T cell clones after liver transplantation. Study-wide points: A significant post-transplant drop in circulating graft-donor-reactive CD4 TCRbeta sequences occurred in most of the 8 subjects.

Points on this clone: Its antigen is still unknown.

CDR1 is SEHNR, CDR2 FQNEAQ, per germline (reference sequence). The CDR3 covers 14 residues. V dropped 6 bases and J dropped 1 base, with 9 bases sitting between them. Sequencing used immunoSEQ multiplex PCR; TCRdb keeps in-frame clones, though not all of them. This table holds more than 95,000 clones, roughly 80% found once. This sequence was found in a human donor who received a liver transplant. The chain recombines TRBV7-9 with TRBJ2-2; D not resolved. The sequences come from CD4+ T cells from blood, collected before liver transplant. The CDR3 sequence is CASRGRMNTGELFF. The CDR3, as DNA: TGTGCCAGCAGAGGTCGAATGAACACCGGGGAGCTGTTTTTT.